This record concerns one T cell receptor beta chain sequence. The data belong to a study of cytomegalovirus exposure and HLA in healthy donors. This CDR3 spans 18 amino acids. Germline CDR1 reads SGHTA; CDR2 reads FQGNSA. Unmatched junction bases numbered 16, after V lost 2 bases and J lost 6 bases. The PCR contained 60 Vbeta and 13 Jbeta primers. Profiling relied on immunoSEQ multiplex PCR, and the TCRdb table lists in-frame clones only, not all of them. This sample yields 80,000 to 100,000 clones, of which roughly 61% are seen a single time; 14% to 15% belongs to the top ten. The donors, nominally healthy at sampling, likely had unrecorded immune exposures.

J is TRBJ2-1 and V is TRBV7-2; 7 bases align to TRBD2. Sequences were obtained from PBMCs. The sequence was collected from a woman aged 40-49 years in good health and CMV-seropositive. This CDR3 reads CASSLNLRRGGSGNEQFF. The CDR3 DNA sequence: TGTGCCAGCAGCTTAAATTTGCGGCGTGGCGGGAGTGGCAATGAGCAGTTCTTC.